The clone carrying this T cell receptor beta chain was recorded a few times. The CDR3 is 14 residues long. Deletions cut 4 bases from V and 4 bases from J, with 13 bases between. Germline assignment: CDR1 MDHEN and CDR2 SYDVKM. This sample is drawn from a study of control samples from healthy donors and cancer patients. The table came from immunoSEQ multiplex PCR; TCRdb's copy has only in-frame clones and leaves some out. Among 130,000 or so clones, around 92% were seen once, and the ten largest hold 6% to 9.5%. Sequenced sample: PBMCs. V and J are TRBV28 and TRBJ1-2, with a weak D call TRBD1 (6 bases). This receptor was taken from a man aged 50 to 59 with head and neck cancer. The CDR3 loop is CASSYHRAVYGYTF. The CDR3 bases are TGTGCCAGCAGTTATCACAGGGCGGTCTATGGCTACACCTTC.